This entry describes one T cell receptor beta chain. Its antigen is still unknown. Use of 60 Vbeta and 13 Jbeta primers characterized the PCR. Here immunoSEQ multiplex PCR was the method, and the copy in TCRdb shows in-frame clones only, minus some. This sample yields more than 110,000 clones, of which almost 80% are seen a single time; more than 0.75% belongs to the top ten. The data were taken from a study of cytomegalovirus exposure and HLA in healthy donors. Study-wide results and limits: V- and J-gene trimming in TCR beta was tied to a missense DCLRE1C variant by an analysis performed later. Researchers reported that a few CMV-associated chains were confirmed in vitro as CMV antigen-specific.

This CDR3 spans 14 amino acids. V lost 4 bases and J 4 bases, leaving 11 bases between the germline ends. Germline CDR1 and CDR2: LNHNV and YYDKDF (reference sequence). This TCR was recovered from a man aged 18 to 29 in good health and CMV-seronegative. The specimen was PBMCs. This chain joins TRBV15 and TRBJ1-5, with a weak D call TRBD1 (6 bases). CDR3 loop: CATSTMTGNQPQHF. CDR3 coding DNA: TGTGCCACCAGCACGATGACAGGTAATCAGCCCCAGCATTTT.